The next 6 T cell receptor beta chains were all read from a single sample in a study of identical twins' blood T cells. TCRdb re-analysed the 5' RACE reads in MiXCR, keeping a single row per CDR3 protein. Of roughly 380,000 distinct CDR3 sequences detected, roughly 28% appear once; the ten largest clones hold 6% to 7%. The specimen was PBMCs. These receptors all stem from a woman between 18 and 50 years old in good health.

This clonotype was seen only a few times. V is TRBV27 and J is TRBJ2-2; no firm D call. The CDR3 sequence is 12 residues long. Germline CDR1 MNHEY, CDR2 SMNVEV (reference sequence). Trimming took off 5 bases at V and 8 bases at J, with 9 bases between the two ends. CDR3 nucleotide sequence: TGTGCCAGCAGTAAATTGACGGGGGAGCTGTTTTTT. This codes for CASSKLTGELFF.

This clonotype was picked up a small number of times. The V gene is TRBV7-9, the J gene TRBJ2-7; D not resolved. The V end was cut by 5 bases, the J end by 6 bases, with 23 bases between. The CDR3 spans 16 residues. The germline CDR1 and CDR2 sequences are SEHNR and FQNEAQ (reference sequence). The CDR3 region is CASSPVVNIPGLEQYF. CDR3 bases: TGTGCCAGCAGCCCCGTGGTAAACATACCGGGCCTCGAGCAGTACTTC.

This clonotype was seen a handful of times. The J gene is TRBJ1-1, the V gene TRBV3-1; D gene unclear. Per the germline V gene, CDR1 is LGHDT and CDR2 is YNNKEL (reference sequence). The V end was cut by 0 bases, the J end by 3 bases, with 11 bases between. The CDR3 runs to 15 residues. CDR3 sequence reads: CASSQDPFGYTEAFF. CDR3 in DNA: TGTGCCAGCAGCCAAGACCCGTTTGGGTACACTGAAGCTTTCTTT.

A single count supports this clonotype. This chain uses TRBV11-2 with TRBJ2-7; a possible D gene is TRBD1 (5 bases). Trimming shortened V by 5 bases and J by 4 bases, and 12 bases separated the two germline ends. The CDR3 is made up of 13 amino acids. In germline, CDR1 is SGHAT, CDR2 FQNNGV. In nucleotides, the CDR3 is TGTGCCAGCAGCCCAAGGGGCCCTTACGAGCAGTACTTC. Its translation: CASSPRGPYEQYF.

This clonotype turned up a few times. The V and J genes are TRBV29-1 and TRBJ2-1, with D unresolved. The CDR3 totals 12 residues. Trimming shortened V by 7 bases and J by 7 bases, and 14 bases separated the two germline ends. Per the germline V gene, CDR1 is SQVTM and CDR2 is ANQGSEA. In DNA form, the CDR3 reads TGCAGCGCTGACCCTGCGAGGAATGAGCAGTTCTTC. Translated, it gives CSADPARNEQFF.

This clonotype was counted between two and nine times. This chain connects TRBV12-3 or TRBV12-4 to TRBJ1-5; D is uncertain. With 3 bases removed from V and 1 base from J, the gap between germline ends came to 7 bases. The CDR3 has 14 amino acids. The CDR3 loop is CASSFSHSNQPQHF. As DNA, the CDR3 is TGTGCCAGCAGTTTTAGCCACAGCAATCAGCCCCAGCATTTT.